This TCR beta chain was recorded in a study of OX40 agonist ivuxolimab in advanced cancers. On the study more broadly: Dose-escalation subjects each had hepatocellular carcinoma, melanoma, renal cell or head and neck cancer. Study observations and caveats: Average numbers of expanded clones were greater in CD8+ T cells than in CD4+. In a subset of nonresponders, normalized T-cell clonal expansion was also low.

This table comes from immunoSEQ multiplex PCR, and its TCRdb copy is limited to in-frame clones, with some not included. The sample includes roughly 89,000 clones, roughly 84% of them seen just once. Turning to this clone: Its antigen is currently unknown.

The material was CD4+ or CD8+ T cells sorted from blood, obtained in a trial of the OX40 agonist ivuxolimab. This TCR was sampled from an adult with an advanced solid tumor such as melanoma, head and neck, liver or kidney cancer.

The CDR3 spells CAWKGLAVYGYTF. DNA of the CDR3: TGTGCCTGGAAAGGGCTGGCGGTCTATGGCTACACCTTC. V gene TRBV30 combines with J gene TRBJ1-2; D ambiguous. Trimming removed 4 bases from V and 4 bases from J, with 13 bases in between. Germline assignment: CDR1 GTSNPN and CDR2 SVGIG (reference sequence). This CDR3 contains 13 residues.